This paragraph covers one T cell receptor beta chain sequence. The CDR3 length is 18 residues. Trimming pared 0 bases from V and 1 base from J, leaving 13 bases between. CDR1 is SGHDN, CDR2 FVKESK, per germline. The sample comes from a study of blood T cell repertoires in COVID-19. Study as a whole: There were acute and convalescent COVID-19 samples, and they came from the United States, Italy and Spain. PBMCs, B-cell-depleted T cells, or T cells provided the cDNA or gDNA that made up the material.

In the source study's methods: Cell counts per sample came from amplifying reference gene primers. Method: immunoSEQ multiplex PCR; TCRdb's copy keeps in-frame clones and lacks some. V and J calls plus clone size are reproduced from that table; the DNA served to infer D and trimming. The table lists tens of thousands of clones, about 89% of them singletons. The genes are TRBV14 and TRBJ1-6, with D possibly being TRBD1 (5 bases). Specimen: peripheral blood. This TCR came from a man between 45 and 60 years old with active or convalescent COVID-19. This CDR3 reads CASSQDGQGKSYNSPLHF. CDR3 nucleotides: TGTGCCAGCAGCCAAGACGGGCAGGGCAAGTCCTATAATTCACCCCTCCACTTT. Complete variable domain (other parts from reference TRBV14 and TRBJ1-6): EAGVTQFPSHSVIEKGQTVTLRCDPISGHDNLYWYRRVMGKEIKFLLHFVKESKQDESGMPNNRFLAERTGGTYSTLKVQPAELEDSGVYFCASSQDGQGKSYNSPLHFGNGTRLTVT.